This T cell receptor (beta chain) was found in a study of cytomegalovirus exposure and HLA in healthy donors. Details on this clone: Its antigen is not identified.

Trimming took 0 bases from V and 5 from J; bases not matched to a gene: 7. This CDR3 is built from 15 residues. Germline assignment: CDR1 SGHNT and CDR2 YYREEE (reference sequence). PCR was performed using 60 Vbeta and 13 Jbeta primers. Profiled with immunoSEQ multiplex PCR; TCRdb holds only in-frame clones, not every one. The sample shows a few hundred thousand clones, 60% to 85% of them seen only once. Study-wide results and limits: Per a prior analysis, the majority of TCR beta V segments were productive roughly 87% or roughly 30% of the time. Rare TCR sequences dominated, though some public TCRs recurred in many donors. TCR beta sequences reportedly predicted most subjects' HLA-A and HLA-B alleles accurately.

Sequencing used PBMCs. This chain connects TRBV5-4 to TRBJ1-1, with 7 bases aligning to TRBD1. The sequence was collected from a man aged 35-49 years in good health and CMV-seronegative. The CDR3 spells CASSLARQGWTEAFF. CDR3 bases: TGTGCCAGCAGCTTGGCAAGACAGGGCTGGACTGAAGCTTTCTTT. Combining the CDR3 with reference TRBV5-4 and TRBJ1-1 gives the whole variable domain ETGVTQSPTHLIKTRGQQVTLRCSSQSGHNTVSWYQQALGQGPQFIFQYYREEENGRGNFPPRFSGLQFPNYSSELNVNALELDDSALYLCASSLARQGWTEAFFGQGTRLTVV.